This T cell receptor (beta chain) was captured in a study of cytomegalovirus exposure and HLA in healthy donors. The PCR made use of 60 Vbeta and 13 Jbeta primers. Data came from immunoSEQ multiplex PCR; TCRdb stores just in-frame clones and leaves some out. The repertoire holds more than 95,000 clones, with approximately 80% as singletons. Each donor's status was that of a healthy bone marrow donor. Study observations and caveats: Presence/absence analysis assumed near-uniform sequencing depth across donors. Other equally common chains were less clonally expanded than HLA-associated TCR beta chains, a later analysis showed. Some public TCRs appeared in many individuals, while most sequences were rare.

V lost 8 bases and J 5 bases, leaving 13 bases between the germline ends. Per germline, CDR1 MDHEN and CDR2 SYDVKM. The CDR3 has 13 amino acids. Note on this clone: Its specificity is unknown.

This sequence joins TRBV28 and TRBJ1-5; D is undetermined. The sample comprised PBMCs. The TCR was taken from a woman aged 40 to 50 in good health and CMV-seropositive. CDR3: CASGRRSDQPQHF. The CDR3 bases are TGTGCCAGCGGTCGTAGGAGCGATCAGCCCCAGCATTTT.